The 9 T cell receptor beta chains below were found in one sample sequenced in a study of cytomegalovirus exposure and HLA in healthy donors. Researchers ran the PCR with 60 Vbeta and 13 Jbeta primers. Here immunoSEQ multiplex PCR was the method, and the copy in TCRdb shows in-frame clones only, minus some. Of tens of thousands of clones in the sample, roughly 80% were seen once. The sequenced material came from PBMCs. These receptors all stem from a man aged 40-49 years in good health and CMV-seronegative.

This chain uses TRBV28 with TRBJ1-1; D is unresolved. Germline V gene lookup returns CDR1 MDHEN and CDR2 SYDVKM. Trimming pared 2 bases from V and 1 base from J, leaving 5 bases between. This CDR3 region has 13 residues. CDR3 loop: CASSLKRNTEAFF. In DNA form, the CDR3 reads TGTGCCAGCAGTTTAAAGAGGAACACTGAAGCTTTCTTT.

This sequence joins TRBV7-9 and TRBJ2-5; TRBD1 matches at 8 bases. V lost 5 bases, J lost 4 bases, and 9 bases stayed unmatched. Looked up from germline, CDR1 is SEHNR and CDR2 is FQNEAQ (reference sequence). The length of the CDR3 is 15 residues. CDR3 sequence reads: CASSPRTGIRETQYF. CDR3 coding DNA: TGTGCCAGCAGCCCCCGGACAGGGATAAGAGAGACCCAGTACTTC.

V usage is TRBV9 and J usage is TRBJ2-7, with 8 bases matching TRBD1. CDR1 is SGDLS, CDR2 YYNGEE, per germline. V lost 3 bases to trimming and J lost 3 bases; unmatched junction nucleotides: 8. The CDR3 extends over 15 amino acids. CDR3 amino acids: CASSAGTGLGYEQYF. The CDR3 nucleotides read TGTGCCAGCAGCGCCGGGACAGGATTAGGCTACGAGCAGTACTTC. The entire variable domain, with the rest obtained from reference TRBV9 and TRBJ2-7, is as follows: DSGVTQTPKHLITATGQRVTLRCSPRSGDLSVYWYQQSLDQGLQFLIQYYNGEERAKGNILERFSAQQFPDLHSELNLSSLELGDSALYFCASSAGTGLGYEQYFGPGTRLTVT.

The chain links TRBV4-3 to TRBJ2-5; 10 nucleotides align to TRBD2. CDR1 is LGHNA, CDR2 YSLEER, per germline. CDR3 length: 18 residues. J gave up 0 bases and V 1 base, and 8 bases lay outside the gene matches. CDR3: CASSQARAGGPHQETQYF. CDR3 sequence (DNA): TGCGCCAGCAGCCAAGCGAGAGCGGGAGGGCCCCACCAAGAGACCCAGTACTTC.

This rearrangement joins TRBV19 to TRBJ1-5; D perhaps matches TRBD1 (5 bases). Trimming removed 2 bases from V and 0 bases from J, with 17 bases in between. The germline V gene encodes CDR1 LNHDA and CDR2 SQIVND (reference sequence). The CDR3 is 18 amino acids. The CDR3 loop is CASSISPGGVYSNQPQHF. For the CDR3, the DNA is TGTGCCAGTAGTATAAGTCCGGGGGGGGTTTATAGCAATCAGCCCCAGCATTTT.

The chain uses TRBV9 and TRBJ2-5, with D tentatively TRBD2 (5 bases). The CDR3 covers 14 residues. The V end lost 4 bases, the J end lost 5 bases, and 15 bases lay between the germline ends. Germline V gives CDR1 SGDLS, CDR2 YYNGEE. The CDR3: CASSISGGEETQYF. CDR3 DNA sequence: TGTGCCAGCAGCATCTCCGGTGGGGAGGAGACCCAGTACTTC.

V is TRBV9 and J is TRBJ2-7; TRBD1 is a possible D gene (6 bases). The CDR3 loop spans 15 amino acids. V lost 0 bases and J 2 bases, leaving 12 bases between the germline ends. Germline assignment: CDR1 SGDLS and CDR2 YYNGEE. This chain's CDR3 is CASSVGGAGAYEQYF. CDR3 nucleotides: TGTGCCAGCAGCGTAGGTGGGGCAGGGGCCTACGAGCAGTACTTC.

V gene TRBV14 combines with J gene TRBJ2-1; TRBD2 aligns across 7 bases. CDR3 length equals 16 residues. The trim removed 4 bases at V and 4 bases at J, leaving 10 bases unmatched. The germline gives CDR1 SGHDN, CDR2 FVKESK. The CDR3, as DNA: TGTGCCAGCAGCCCGGCGGCCCGCGGGAGTTACAATGAGCAGTTCTTC. Translation: CASSPAARGSYNEQFF.

The chain links TRBV9 to TRBJ1-1; tentative D call: TRBD1 (5 bases). Germline V gene lookup returns CDR1 SGDLS and CDR2 YYNGEE. The CDR3 runs 13 residues. Trimming left V 6 bases short and J 3 bases short, with 12 bases between. The CDR3 coding sequence is TGTGCCAGCACGGACATTACCTACACTGAAGCTTTCTTT. Translation: CASTDITYTEAFF. Full variable domain (outside the CDR3, taken from reference TRBV9 and TRBJ1-1): DSGVTQTPKHLITATGQRVTLRCSPRSGDLSVYWYQQSLDQGLQFLIQYYNGEERAKGNILERFSAQQFPDLHSELNLSSLELGDSALYFCASTDITYTEAFFGQGTRLTVV.